The rows below give T cell receptor beta chains drawn from one sample of a study of shared clonotypes between healthy human individuals. The table came from immunoSEQ multiplex PCR; TCRdb's copy has only in-frame clones and leaves some out. The sample gives about 2 million clones, less than 95% of which show up once; approximately 1% is in the top ten. The sequenced material came from naive CD8+ T cells sorted from blood. These receptors all stem from a young man in good health. Each CDR3 is given with its conserved first and last residue.

TRBV6-1	TRBJ1-3	CASSEAPGVQGNTIYF
TRBV2	TRBJ2-1	CASREGANNEQFF
TRBV5-4	TRBJ2-2	CASSLVDYLRSGELFF
TRBV30	TRBJ2-3	CAWAPFRDASTDTQYF
TRBV13	TRBJ2-7	CASSPDRATYEQYF
TRBV5-6	TRBJ2-7	CASSSARGTEQYF
TRBV28	TRBJ2-6	CASSPRGANVLTF
TRBV2	TRBJ1-3	CASSEGAHSGNTIYF
TRBV9	TRBJ2-2	CASSVEGGALGAGELFF
TRBV10-1	TRBJ1-1	CASGDDTEAFF
TRBV6-5	TRBJ2-2	CASSYLAGTAGELFF
TRBV2	TRBJ1-2	CASDDGINYGYTF
TRBV19	TRBJ2-7	CASSSAGEDYEQYF
TRBV5-4	TRBJ2-7	CASAQGQGIYEQYF
TRBV6-6	TRBJ1-2	CASVTTGEGGYTF
TRBV6-1	TRBJ2-7	CASSGVPGGTFYEQYF
TRBV6-1	TRBJ2-7	CASSEGRSYEQYF
TRBV5-4	TRBJ1-3	CASSLGQAARDTIYF
TRBV6-5	TRBJ2-3	CASSYGEGPDTQYF
TRBV6-5	TRBJ1-1	CASSPQGHTEAFF
TRBV30	TRBJ2-5	CAWSWTKETQYF
TRBV4-1	TRBJ2-7	CASSHRDREPHEQYF
TRBV5-8	TRBJ1-5	CASSLDRGYQPQHF
TRBV4-2	TRBJ1-6	CASSQTGSEGYSPLHF
TRBV28	TRBJ2-4	CASSFKRYKNIQYF
TRBV5-1	TRBJ1-1	CASSLEPGLNTEAFF
TRBV5-4	TRBJ2-7	CASSSGTGDYEQYF
TRBV5-6	TRBJ2-5	CASSLLETQYF
TRBV19	TRBJ2-7	CASSPGGYQVYEQYF
TRBV6-5	TRBJ2-5	CASTKDGETQYF
TRBV29-1	TRBJ1-4	CSVIRDSPATNEKLFF
TRBV6-5	TRBJ1-1	CASSYSGQANTEAFF
TRBV5-5	TRBJ2-7	CASSLAGSLGYEQYF
TRBV12-5	TRBJ2-7	CASGLPVRARYEQYF
TRBV7-9	TRBJ2-7	CASSLVSGGQSYEQYF
TRBV6-5	TRBJ1-1	CASSYSNTEAFF
TRBV4-1	TRBJ2-7	CASSPGQFYEQYF
TRBV15	TRBJ1-1	CATSGGQGGFMNTEAFF
TRBV7-6	TRBJ2-2	CASSLNRGSANTGELFF
TRBV27	TRBJ2-6	CASKGLSGANVLTF
TRBV4-1	TRBJ2-7	CASSQEGDRGTYEQYF
TRBV9	TRBJ1-1	CASSEAGWNTEAFF
TRBV5-6	TRBJ1-2	CASSLGGYYGYTF
TRBV4-1	TRBJ2-7	CASSPGHFHEQYF
TRBV27	TRBJ2-5	CASSLGASGGETQYF